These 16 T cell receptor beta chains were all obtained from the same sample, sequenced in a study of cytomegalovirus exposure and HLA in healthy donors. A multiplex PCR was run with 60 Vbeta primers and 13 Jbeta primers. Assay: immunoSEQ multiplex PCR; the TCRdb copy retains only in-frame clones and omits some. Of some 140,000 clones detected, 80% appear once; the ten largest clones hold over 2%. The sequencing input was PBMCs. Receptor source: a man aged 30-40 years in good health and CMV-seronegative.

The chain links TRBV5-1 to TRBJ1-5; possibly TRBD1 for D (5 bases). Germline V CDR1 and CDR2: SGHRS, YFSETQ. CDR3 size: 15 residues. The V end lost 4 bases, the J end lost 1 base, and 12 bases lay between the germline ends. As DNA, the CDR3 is TGCGCCAGCAGCGAACACGGGGGGAGCAATCAGCCCCAGCATTTT. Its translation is CASSEHGGSNQPQHF.

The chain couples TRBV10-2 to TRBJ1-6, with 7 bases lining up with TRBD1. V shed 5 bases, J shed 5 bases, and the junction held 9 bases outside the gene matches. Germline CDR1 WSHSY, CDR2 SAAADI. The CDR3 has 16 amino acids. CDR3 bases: TGCGCCAGCAGTACCCGGACAGGCCCGGATAATTCACCCCTCCACTTT. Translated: CASSTRTGPDNSPLHF.

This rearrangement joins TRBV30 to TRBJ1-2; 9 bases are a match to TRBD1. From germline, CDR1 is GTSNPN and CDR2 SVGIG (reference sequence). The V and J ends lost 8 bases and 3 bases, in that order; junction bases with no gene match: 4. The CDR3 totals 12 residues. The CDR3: CAQGDRDYGYTF. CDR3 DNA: TGTGCCCAGGGGGACAGGGACTATGGCTACACCTTC.

The CDR3 region is CASSPLTGGTDTQYF. CDR3 nucleotide sequence: TGTGCCAGCAGCCCGTTGACAGGCGGCACAGATACGCAGTATTTT. This rearrangement joins TRBV7-2 to TRBJ2-3; D perhaps matches TRBD1 (6 bases). This CDR3 has 15 amino acids. The ends were cut back, 5 bases at V and 1 base at J, with 13 bases in the middle. The germline CDR1 and CDR2 sequences are SGHTA and FQGNSA.

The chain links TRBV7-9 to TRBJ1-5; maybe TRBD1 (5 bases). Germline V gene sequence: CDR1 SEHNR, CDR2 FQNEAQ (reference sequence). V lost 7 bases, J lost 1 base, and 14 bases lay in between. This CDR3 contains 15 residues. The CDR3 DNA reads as TGTGCCAGCAACCAGGGTGGTCTGAGCAATCAGCCCCAGCATTTT. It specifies CASNQGGLSNQPQHF.

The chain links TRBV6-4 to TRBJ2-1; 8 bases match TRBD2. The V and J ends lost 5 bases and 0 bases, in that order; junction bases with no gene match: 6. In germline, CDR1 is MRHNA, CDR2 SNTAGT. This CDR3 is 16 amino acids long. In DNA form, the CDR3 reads TGTGCCAGCAGTCGGGAGGGGGGGAGCTCCTACAATGAGCAGTTCTTC. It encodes CASSREGGSSYNEQFF.

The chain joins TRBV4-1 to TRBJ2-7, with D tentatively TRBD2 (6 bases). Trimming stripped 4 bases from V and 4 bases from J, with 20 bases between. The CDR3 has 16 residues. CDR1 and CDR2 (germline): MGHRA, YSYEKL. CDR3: CASSRVALEGFYEQYF. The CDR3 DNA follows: TGCGCCAGCAGCCGCGTAGCTTTGGAGGGCTTTTACGAGCAGTACTTC.

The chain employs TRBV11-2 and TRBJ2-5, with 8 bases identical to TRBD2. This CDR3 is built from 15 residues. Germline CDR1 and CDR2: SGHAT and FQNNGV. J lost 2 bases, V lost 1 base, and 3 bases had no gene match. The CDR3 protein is CASSLAGTRQETQYF. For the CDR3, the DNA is TGTGCCAGCAGCTTAGCCGGGACTAGACAAGAGACCCAGTACTTC.

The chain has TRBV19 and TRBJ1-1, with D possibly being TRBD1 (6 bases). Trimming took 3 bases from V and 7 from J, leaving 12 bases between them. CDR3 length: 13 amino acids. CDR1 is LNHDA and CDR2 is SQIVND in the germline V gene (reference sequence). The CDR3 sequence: CASSIRGAYEAFF. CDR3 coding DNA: TGTGCCAGTAGTATCCGGGGGGCGTATGAAGCTTTCTTT.

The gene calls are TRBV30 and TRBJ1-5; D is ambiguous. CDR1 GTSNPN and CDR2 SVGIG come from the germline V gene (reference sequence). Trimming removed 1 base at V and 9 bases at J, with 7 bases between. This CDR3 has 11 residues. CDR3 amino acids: CAWSEEGPQHF. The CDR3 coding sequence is TGTGCCTGGAGTGAAGAGGGGCCCCAGCATTTT.

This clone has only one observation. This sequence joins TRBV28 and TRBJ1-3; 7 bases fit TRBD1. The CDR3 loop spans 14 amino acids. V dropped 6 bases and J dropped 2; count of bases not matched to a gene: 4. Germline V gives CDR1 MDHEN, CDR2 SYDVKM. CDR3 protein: CASRETGPGNTIYF. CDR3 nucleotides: TGTGCCAGCAGGGAGACAGGGCCTGGAAACACCATATATTTT.

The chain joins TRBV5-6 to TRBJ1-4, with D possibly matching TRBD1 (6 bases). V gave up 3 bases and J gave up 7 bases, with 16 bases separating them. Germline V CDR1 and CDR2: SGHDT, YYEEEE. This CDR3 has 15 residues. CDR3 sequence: CASSSATGITEKLFF. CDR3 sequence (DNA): TGTGCCAGCAGCTCCGCGACAGGTATAACTGAAAAACTGTTTTTT.

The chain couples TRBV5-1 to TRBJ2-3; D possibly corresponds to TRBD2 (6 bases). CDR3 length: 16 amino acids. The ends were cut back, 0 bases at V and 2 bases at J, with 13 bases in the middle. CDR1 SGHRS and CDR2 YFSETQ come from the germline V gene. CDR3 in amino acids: CASSLAGLANTDTQYF. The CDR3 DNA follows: TGCGCCAGCAGCTTGGCCGGGCTAGCGAACACAGATACGCAGTATTTT.

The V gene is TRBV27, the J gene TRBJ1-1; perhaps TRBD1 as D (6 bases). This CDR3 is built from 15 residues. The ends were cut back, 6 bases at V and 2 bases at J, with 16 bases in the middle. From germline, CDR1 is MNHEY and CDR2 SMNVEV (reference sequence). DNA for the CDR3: TGTGCCAGCAGGAGACAGGCTAACCCTAACACTGAAGCTTTCTTT. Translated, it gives CASRRQANPNTEAFF.

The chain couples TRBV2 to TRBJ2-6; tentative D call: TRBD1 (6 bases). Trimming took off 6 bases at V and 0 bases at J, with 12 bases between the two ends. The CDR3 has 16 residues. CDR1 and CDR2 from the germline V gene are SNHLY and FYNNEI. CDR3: CASSPTGLSGANVLTF. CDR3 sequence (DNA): TGTGCCAGCAGCCCGACAGGTCTCTCTGGGGCCAACGTCCTGACTTTC. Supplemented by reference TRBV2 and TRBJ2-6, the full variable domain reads EPEVTQTPSHQVTQMGQEVILRCVPISNHLYFYWYRQILGQKVEFLVSFYNNEISEKSEIFDDQFSVERPDGSNFTLKIRSTKLEDSAMYFCASSPTGLSGANVLTFGAGSRLTVL.

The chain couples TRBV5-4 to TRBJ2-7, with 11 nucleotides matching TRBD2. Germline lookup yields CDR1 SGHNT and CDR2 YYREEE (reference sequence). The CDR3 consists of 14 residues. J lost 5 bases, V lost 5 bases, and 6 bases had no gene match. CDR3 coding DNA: TGTGCCAGCAGTACTAGCGGGAGTGTGCACGAGCAGTACTTC. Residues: CASSTSGSVHEQYF.